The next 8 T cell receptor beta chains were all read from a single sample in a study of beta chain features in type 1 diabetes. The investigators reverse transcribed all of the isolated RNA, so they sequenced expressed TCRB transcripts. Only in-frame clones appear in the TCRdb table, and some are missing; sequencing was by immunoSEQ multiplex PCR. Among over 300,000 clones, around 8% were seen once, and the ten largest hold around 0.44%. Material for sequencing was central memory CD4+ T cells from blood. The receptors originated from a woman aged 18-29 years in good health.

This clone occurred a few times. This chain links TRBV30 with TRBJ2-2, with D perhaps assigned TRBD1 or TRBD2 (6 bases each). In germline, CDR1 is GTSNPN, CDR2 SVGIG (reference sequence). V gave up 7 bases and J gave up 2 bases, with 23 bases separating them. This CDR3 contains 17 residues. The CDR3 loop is CAFRPDPRDINTGELFF. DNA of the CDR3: TGTGCCTTCAGACCTGATCCGCGGGACATAAACACCGGGGAGCTGTTTTTT.

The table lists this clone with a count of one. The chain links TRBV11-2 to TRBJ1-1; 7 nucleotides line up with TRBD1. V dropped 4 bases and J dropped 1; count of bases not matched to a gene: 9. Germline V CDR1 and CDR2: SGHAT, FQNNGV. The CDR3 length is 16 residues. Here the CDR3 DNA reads TGTGCCAGCAGCTCCGGGTCGTGGACAGGGAACACTGAAGCTTTCTTT. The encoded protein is CASSSGSWTGNTEAFF.

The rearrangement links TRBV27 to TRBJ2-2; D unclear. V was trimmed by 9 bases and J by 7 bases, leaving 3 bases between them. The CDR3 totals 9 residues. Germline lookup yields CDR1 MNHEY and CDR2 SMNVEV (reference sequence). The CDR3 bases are TGTGCCAGAGTCGGGGAGCTGTTTTTT. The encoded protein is CARVGELFF.

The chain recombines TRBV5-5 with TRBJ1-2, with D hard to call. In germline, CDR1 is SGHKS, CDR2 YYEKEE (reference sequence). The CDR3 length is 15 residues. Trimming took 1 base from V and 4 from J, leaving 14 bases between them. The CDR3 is CASSLQVGQSYGYTF. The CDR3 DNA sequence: TGTGCCAGCAGCTTGCAAGTCGGGCAGTCCTATGGCTACACCTTC.

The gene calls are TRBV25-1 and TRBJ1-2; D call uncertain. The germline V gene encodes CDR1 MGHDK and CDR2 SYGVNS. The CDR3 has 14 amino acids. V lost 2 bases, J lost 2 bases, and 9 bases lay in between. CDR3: CASSEGGRNYGYTF. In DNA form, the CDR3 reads TGTGCCAGCAGTGAAGGTGGCAGAAACTATGGCTACACCTTC.

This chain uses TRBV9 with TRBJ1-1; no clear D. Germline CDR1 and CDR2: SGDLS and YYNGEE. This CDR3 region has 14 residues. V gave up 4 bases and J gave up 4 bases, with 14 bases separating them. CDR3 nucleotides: TGTGCCAGCAGCTCCCAAACGCGAAGCACTGAAGCTTTCTTT. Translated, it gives CASSSQTRSTEAFF.

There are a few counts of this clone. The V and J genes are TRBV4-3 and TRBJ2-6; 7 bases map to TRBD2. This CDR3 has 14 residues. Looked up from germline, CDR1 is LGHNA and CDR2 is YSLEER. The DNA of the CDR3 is TGCGCTTCCCGGGGGGTCTCTGGGGCCAACGTCCTGACTTTC. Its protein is CASRGVSGANVLTF.

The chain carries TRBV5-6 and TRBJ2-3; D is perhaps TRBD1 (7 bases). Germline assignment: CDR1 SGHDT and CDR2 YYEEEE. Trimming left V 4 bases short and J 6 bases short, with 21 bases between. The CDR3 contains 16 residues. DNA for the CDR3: TGTGCCAGCAGCGTTTACAGGGGCGCGAGCGGGGATACGCAGTATTTT. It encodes CASSVYRGASGDTQYF.